This T cell receptor (beta chain) is drawn from a study of quantifying T cell responses using KT2 cells. As for the study in general: TCR alpha and beta constant-region primers primed reverse transcription of RNA.

The CDR3 has 16 residues. With 2 bases clipped from V and 7 bases from J, the junction kept 10 bases outside the gene matches. The germline CDR1 and CDR2 sequences are SGHDT and YYEEEE. A single-stranded UMI oligo with SP2 sequence was ligated to cDNA 3' ends. First-round PCR used three to five cycles and beta primers RC1.1 and RC1.2 covering TRBC1 and TRBC2. TCRdb called the UMI-ligation and nested PCR reads again in MiXCR, with one record for every CDR3 protein. The table lists tens of thousands of distinct CDR3 sequences, approximately 10% of them singletons. The material sequenced was PBMCs spiked with cells of the T cell clone KT2. The chain uses TRBV5-6 and TRBJ2-1; 9 nucleotides line up with TRBD2. The TCR comes from a human donor. The CDR3, as DNA: TGTGCCAGCAGCTTCTTGGCGCGGGGGGGCCGGAATGAGCAGTTCTTC. It is translated as CASSFLARGGRNEQFF.